These T cell receptor beta chains were read from a single sample in a study of control samples from healthy donors and cancer patients. The method was immunoSEQ multiplex PCR; TCRdb's version includes in-frame clones alone and lacks a portion of them. The sample contains 150,000 to 200,000 clones, around 90% of which appear only once. Sequencing was done on a sample of blood. Every receptor here comes from a woman between 50 and 59 years old in good health. Both conserved end residues are part of each CDR3. The D gene is left open where the match is weak.

TRBV24-1	.	TRBJ2-5	CATSDFRGGPETQYF
TRBV4-3	.	TRBJ2-3	CASSQDSGVDTQYF
TRBV7-2	.	TRBJ2-5	CASSRTIQETQYF
TRBV20-1	TRBD2	TRBJ2-2	CSASRLAGVLSTGELFF
TRBV12-3/TRBV12-4	.	TRBJ2-5	CASRPGLQETQYF
TRBV9	.	TRBJ2-7	CASSVGAGRGYEQYF
TRBV19	.	TRBJ1-4	CASSSDIDYWLFF
TRBV27	.	TRBJ2-3	CASTRPPNTQYF
TRBV30	.	TRBJ2-1	CAWSVGNEQFF
TRBV5-1	.	TRBJ1-1	CASSGDTEAFF
TRBV11-2	.	TRBJ2-5	CASSRGGVTSAQETQYF
TRBV12-3/TRBV12-4	.	TRBJ2-5	CASDRISGETQYF
TRBV7-7	.	TRBJ2-7	CASSLRRPGLGIRSYEQYF
TRBV7-8	TRBD1	TRBJ2-7	CASRLPGGEQYF
TRBV5-4	TRBD1	TRBJ1-1	CASSPANRGATEAFF
TRBV7-7	TRBD1	TRBJ2-7	CASSPGQGNEQYF
TRBV19	.	TRBJ1-4	CASSWTVNEKLFF
TRBV18	.	TRBJ1-1	CASSPPEGLNTEAFF
TRBV29-1	.	TRBJ1-1	CSVASGRGTEAFF
TRBV11-2	.	TRBJ1-2	CASSLSQGNYGYTF